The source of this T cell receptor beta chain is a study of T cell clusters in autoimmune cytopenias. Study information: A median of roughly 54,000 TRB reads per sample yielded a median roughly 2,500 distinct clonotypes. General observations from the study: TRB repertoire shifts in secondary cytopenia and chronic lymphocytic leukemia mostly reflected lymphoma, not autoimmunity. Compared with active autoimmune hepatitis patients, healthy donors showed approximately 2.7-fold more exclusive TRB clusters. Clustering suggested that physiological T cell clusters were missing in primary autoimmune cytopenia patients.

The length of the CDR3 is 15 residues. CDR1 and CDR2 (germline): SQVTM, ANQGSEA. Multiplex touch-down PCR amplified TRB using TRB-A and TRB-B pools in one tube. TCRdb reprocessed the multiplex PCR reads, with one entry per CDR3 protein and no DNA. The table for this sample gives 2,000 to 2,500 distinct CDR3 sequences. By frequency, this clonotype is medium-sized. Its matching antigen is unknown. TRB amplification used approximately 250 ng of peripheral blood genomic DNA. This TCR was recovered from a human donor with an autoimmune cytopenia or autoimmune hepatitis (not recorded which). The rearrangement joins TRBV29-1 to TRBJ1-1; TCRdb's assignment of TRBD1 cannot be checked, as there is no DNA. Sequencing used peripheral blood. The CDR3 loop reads CSVRQGANLNTEAFF.